The clone carrying this TCR beta chain was seen ten or more times. The V and J ends lost 5 bases and 2 bases, in that order; junction bases with no gene match: 15. Germline-derived CDR1 and CDR2 are SGHTA and FQGTGA. CDR3 length: 18 amino acids. This sample stems from a study of T cells in Graves' hyperthyroidism and ophthalmopathy. Study in general: Prior to any treatment, at the point of initial diagnosis, peripheral blood was collected.

The source material, RNA transcripts, was used to amplify TCR beta CDR3 regions. TCR CDR3 regions were first amplified by RT-PCR with HTBI primers. Using its own MiXCR run on the multiplex PCR reads, TCRdb lists one record per CDR3 protein. Among more than 300,000 distinct CDR3 sequences, under 15% were seen once, and the ten largest hold roughly 9.2%. Stable Graves' hyperthyroidism denoted no ophthalmopathy progression over 18 months. Each diagnosis was grounded in clinical symptoms, serum thyroxine and TRAb, thyroid ultrasound, and orbital computed tomography. From 10 ml of fresh peripheral blood, PBMCs were isolated.

Sequencing used blood. The chain links TRBV7-3 to TRBJ2-3; TRBD2 aligns across 8 bases. This receptor was taken from a woman aged 18-30 years with Graves' hyperthyroidism. The CDR3 reads CASSPHSPGLGNTDTQYF. The CDR3 DNA reads as TGTGCCAGCAGCCCCCATTCACCGGGACTAGGTAACACAGATACGCAGTATTTT.